These 18 T cell receptor beta chains share one sample of origin, sequenced in a study of cytomegalovirus exposure and HLA in healthy donors. Amplification used 60 Vbeta primers and 13 Jbeta primers. The repertoire was sequenced with immunoSEQ multiplex PCR; TCRdb's copy has only in-frame clones and lacks some. The sample carries about 150,000 clones, about 70% recorded once. What was sequenced was PBMCs. All receptors derive from a man in his forties in good health and CMV-seronegative.

The CDR3 coding sequence is TGTGCCAGCAAGGTAGCTGACTACGAGCAGTACTTC. It encodes CASKVADYEQYF. The V call is TRBV6-1, the J call TRBJ2-7, with no clear D. Trimming pared 7 bases from V and 3 bases from J, leaving 10 bases between. The germline V gene encodes CDR1 MNHNS and CDR2 SASEGT. The CDR3 loop spans 12 amino acids.

This clone was counted a few times. The rearrangement links TRBV11-2 to TRBJ1-2; D unresolved. V was pared by 4 bases and J by 3 bases, with 9 bases between. The length of the CDR3 is 13 residues. Germline V gene data show CDR1 as SGHAT and CDR2 as FQNNGV. CDR3 region: CASSSGLDYGYTF. The CDR3 nucleotides are TGTGCCAGCAGCTCAGGCCTCGACTATGGCTACACCTTC.

The genes are TRBV18 and TRBJ2-7, with a weak D call TRBD2 (5 bases). Deletions cut 3 bases from V and 5 bases from J, with 17 bases between. Germline CDR1 is KGHSH and CDR2 is LQKENI. The CDR3 covers 15 residues. The CDR3 coding sequence is TGTGCCAGCTCACCGCGGGTCCTATCTCGTAACGAGCAGTACTTC. Its protein product is CASSPRVLSRNEQYF.

This clone was found a few times. The chain employs TRBV9 and TRBJ2-2; the match to TRBD1 covers 8 bases. Per germline, CDR1 SGDLS and CDR2 YYNGEE. This CDR3 has 16 residues. V was clipped by 4 bases and J by 6 bases; unmatched bases: 11. The CDR3 spells CASSMQGARASGELFF. The CDR3, as DNA: TGTGCCAGCAGCATGCAGGGGGCGCGAGCCTCCGGGGAGCTGTTTTTT.

The V call is TRBV7-9, the J call TRBJ2-5; D may be TRBD1 (6 bases). CDR1 and CDR2 from the germline V gene are SEHNR and FQNEAQ (reference sequence). Trimming shortened V by 6 bases and J by 5 bases, and 22 bases separated the two germline ends. This CDR3 has 16 amino acids. CDR3 sequence reads: CASSQTTGQNRETQYF. The CDR3 DNA reads as TGTGCCAGCAGTCAGACTACCGGACAGAACCGGGAGACCCAGTACTTC.

This sequence joins TRBV29-1 and TRBJ2-1, with D maybe TRBD2 (5 bases). The CDR3 spans 12 residues. In germline, CDR1 is SQVTM, CDR2 ANQGSEA. Trimming took off 7 bases at V and 3 bases at J, with 10 bases between the two ends. The CDR3 DNA reads TGCAGCGGCAGCCGGGACTACAATGAGCAGTTCTTC. Encoded protein: CSGSRDYNEQFF.

This chain joins TRBV6-4 and TRBJ1-2; no firm D call. This CDR3 contains 13 residues. Germline values: CDR1 MRHNA, CDR2 SNTAGT. The ends were cut back, 6 bases at V and 2 bases at J, with 10 bases in the middle. CDR3: CASRLDTNYGYTF. The CDR3 DNA follows: TGTGCCAGCAGGCTTGACACAAACTATGGCTACACCTTC.

This clone came up once. J is TRBJ2-1 and V is TRBV19; TRBD2 matches 12 bases. V was pared by 5 bases and J by 7 bases, with 15 bases of the junction left unmatched. The CDR3 spans 18 residues. CDR1 and CDR2 from the germline V gene are LNHDA and SQIVND (reference sequence). CDR3: CASSRSPSTSGSVNEQFF. The CDR3 nucleotides are TGTGCCAGTAGTCGATCCCCCTCGACTAGCGGGAGTGTAAATGAGCAGTTCTTC.

V is TRBV9 and J is TRBJ2-1; 7 nucleotides line up with TRBD2. V shed 0 bases, J shed 4 bases, and the junction held 4 bases outside the gene matches. Germline V gene data show CDR1 as SGDLS and CDR2 as YYNGEE. The CDR3 extends over 15 amino acids. The CDR3 DNA sequence: TGTGCCAGCAGCGTAGTGTCTAGCGGTTACAATGAGCAGTTCTTC. This encodes CASSVVSSGYNEQFF. Looking up the rest from reference TRBV9 and TRBJ2-1 gives the full variable domain: DSGVTQTPKHLITATGQRVTLRCSPRSGDLSVYWYQQSLDQGLQFLIQYYNGEERAKGNILERFSAQQFPDLHSELNLSSLELGDSALYFCASSVVSSGYNEQFFGPGTRLTVL.

The chain couples TRBV6-5 to TRBJ2-7; 7 bases line up with TRBD2. This CDR3 is built from 15 residues. V lost 2 bases, J lost 2 bases, and 6 bases stayed unmatched. Germline-derived CDR1 and CDR2 are MNHEY and SVGAGI. CDR3 sequence reads: CASSYLWGGTYEQYF. CDR3 sequence (DNA): TGTGCCAGCAGTTACCTGTGGGGGGGAACCTACGAGCAGTACTTC.

The chain combines TRBV5-1 with TRBJ1-6; TRBD1 is a possible D gene (5 bases). The CDR3 spans 16 residues. CDR1 and CDR2 from the germline V gene are SGHRS and YFSETQ. V was pared by 4 bases and J by 7 bases, with 18 bases between. CDR3 nucleotides: TGCGCCAGCAGCACATATGGGGCAGCAAGCAATTCACCCCTCCACTTT. This codes for CASSTYGAASNSPLHF.

The chain combines TRBV7-2 with TRBJ1-5; TRBD1 is a possible D gene (6 bases). The CDR3 totals 14 residues. CDR1 SGHTA and CDR2 FQGNSA come from the germline V gene. V was trimmed by 5 bases and J by 7 bases, leaving 15 bases between them. The CDR3 is CASSSEGGTQPQHF. CDR3 DNA: TGTGCCAGCAGCAGTGAGGGGGGGACCCAGCCCCAGCATTTT.

This chain links TRBV28 with TRBJ1-1; D ambiguous. V was trimmed by 4 bases and J by 8 bases, leaving 8 bases between them. Per the germline V gene, CDR1 is MDHEN and CDR2 is SYDVKM. This CDR3 is 11 amino acids long. For the CDR3, the DNA is TGTGCCAGCAGTTGGACGGGAGAAGCTTTCTTT. Amino acid sequence: CASSWTGEAFF.

The chain links TRBV30 to TRBJ2-5, with 12 bases fitting TRBD2. The CDR3 length is 14 residues. Germline trimming cut 5 bases from V and 6 bases from J; bases unmatched to any gene: 7. From germline, CDR1 is GTSNPN and CDR2 SVGIG (reference sequence). The CDR3 reads CAWSPLAGGQTQYF. DNA for the CDR3: TGTGCCTGGTCCCCACTAGCGGGGGGCCAGACCCAGTACTTC.

The rearrangement links TRBV7-2 to TRBJ1-1; tentative D call: TRBD1 (5 bases). Trimming took off 1 base at V and 3 bases at J, with 15 bases between the two ends. The CDR3 runs 16 residues. Germline V gives CDR1 SGHTA, CDR2 FQGNSA. The CDR3 is CASSLEFGARYTEAFF. The CDR3 DNA sequence: TGTGCCAGCAGCTTAGAGTTTGGGGCTAGGTACACTGAAGCTTTCTTT.

The V gene is TRBV5-5, the J gene TRBJ1-4; 10 nucleotides line up with TRBD1. CDR1 and CDR2 from the germline V gene are SGHKS and YYEKEE (reference sequence). Trimming removed 2 bases from V and 5 bases from J; junction bases left unmatched: 12. The length of the CDR3 is 18 residues. CDR3 in amino acids: CASSFSGTGVDGNEKLFF. CDR3 DNA sequence: TGTGCCAGCAGCTTCTCCGGGACAGGGGTCGATGGAAATGAAAAACTGTTTTTT.

The chain links TRBV5-5 to TRBJ2-3; D not resolved. V lost 4 bases and J lost 11, with 11 bases in between. The CDR3 covers 11 residues. Germline CDR1 SGHKS, CDR2 YYEKEE (reference sequence). Here the CDR3 DNA reads TGTGCCAGCAGCCCCGATATAGAGCAGTATTTT. It translates to CASSPDIEQYF.

This clone was recorded a few times. This sample also contains other DNA sequences that code for the same CDR3. The chain employs TRBV6-5 and TRBJ2-5; D ambiguous. CDR3 length equals 13 residues. CDR1 MNHEY and CDR2 SVGAGI come from the germline V gene. Between the trimmed V and J ends, which lost 0 bases and 5 bases, there was a span of 7 bases. The DNA of the CDR3 is TGTGCCAGCAGTTACTCGACCGGGGAGACCCAGTACTTC. This gives the protein CASSYSTGETQYF.